The source of this T cell receptor beta chain is a study of T cell responses to AZD1222 COVID-19 vaccine. Overall study findings and caveats: Just a handful of AZD1222 recipients were seropositive at baseline. Most donors were white British and more were female, and clonal diversity was possibly underestimated. Unmutated regions of variants are reportedly targeted by nearly half of spike-specific TCRs.

This table comes from immunoSEQ multiplex PCR, and its TCRdb copy is limited to in-frame clones, with some not included. Of some 150,000 clones in the sample, about 90% are singletons; the top ten hold roughly 4%. Only one count was recorded for this clone. The antigen remains undetermined. CDR3 length: 14 amino acids. Germline V gene sequence: CDR1 SGHTA, CDR2 FQGNSA. V lost 1 base, J lost 4 bases, and 10 bases lay in between. The TCR was taken from an adult who received the MenACWY meningococcal vaccine as a control. The chain has TRBV7-2 and TRBJ1-2; D gene uncertain. The material sequenced was peripheral blood, taken 28 days after the second dose of the MenACWY control vaccine. CDR3 region: CASSLETDVYGYTF. The CDR3 nucleotides read TGTGCCAGCAGCTTAGAGACGGACGTCTATGGCTACACCTTC.